This record looks at one TCR beta chain sequence and its context. What it binds is not known. There were no recent acute infections or vaccinations among the donors, who were healthy HIV-negative adults. V lost 6 bases and J 4 bases, leaving 16 bases between the germline ends. The germline CDR1 and CDR2 sequences are MNHNS and SASEGT. There are 14 residues in the CDR3. Only in-frame clones appear in the TCRdb table, and some are missing; sequencing was by immunoSEQ multiplex PCR. Among approximately 2.5 million clones, under 95% were seen once, and the ten largest hold 0.36%. The data are from a study of shared clonotypes between healthy human individuals. Regarding the study as a whole: Richness estimates generally favored naive over memory subsets. Clonotype sharing among donors, it was expected, would be affected by sequencing depth. In four donors, about 5% of naive CD4 clonotypes appeared in common.

The V call is TRBV6-1, the J call TRBJ2-7; D perhaps matches TRBD1 (6 bases). Sequences were obtained from naive CD4+ T cells from PBMCs. Regarding subset: CD45RA+ positively selected. This clonotype was sampled from a man between 18 and 35 years old in good health. Some clones in this sample may be carry-over from other donors' samples. The CDR3 is CASRKQGVAYEQYF. Here the CDR3 DNA reads TGTGCCAGCAGGAAACAGGGAGTTGCGTACGAGCAGTACTTC.